A selection of T cell receptor beta chains follows, all from one sample in a study of type 1 and type 2 diabetes patients. TCRdb redid the calling of the multiplex PCR reads with MiXCR, one entry per CDR3 protein. The table has around 300,000 distinct CDR3 sequences, around 47% seen once. Sequenced material: peripheral blood mononuclear cells (PBMCs). The receptors were gathered from a man aged 18 to 35 with type 2 diabetes. Each CDR3 is given with its conserved first and last residue. D genes are given only for firm matches. A row's size may be missing; if present it is once, few, many or a size class.

d_call | j_call | clone_size | v_call | cdr3_nt | cdr3_aa
- | TRBJ1-4 | few | TRBV15 | TGTGCCACCAGCAGCCGGAGGGTGGAAAGTGAAAAACTGTTTTTT | CATSSRRVESEKLFF
- | TRBJ1-1 | - | TRBV28 | TGTGCCACCTCCGTCCGGCACACTGAAGCTTTCTTT | CATSVRHTEAFF
- | TRBJ2-5 | - | TRBV5-1 | TGCGCCAGCGCGGACGGTGACCAAGAGACCCAGTACTTC | CASADGDQETQYF
- | TRBJ1-2 | - | TRBV20-1 | TGCAGTGCTAGGGAGAACTATGGCTACACCTTC | CSARENYGYTF
- | TRBJ2-2 | few | TRBV7-2 | TGTGCCAGCAGTATGGGCGGAAACACCGGGGAGCTGTTTTTT | CASSMGGNTGELFF
- | TRBJ1-6 | - | TRBV7-2 | TGTGCCAGCAGCTCCCAAGGGGCCCCGACATCACCCCTCCACTTT | CASSSQGAPTSPLHF
- | TRBJ1-1 | - | TRBV6-6 | TGTGCCAGCAGTGAACTAGGCAGGGCAAACACTGAAGCTTTCTTT | CASSELGRANTEAFF
- | TRBJ2-2 | few | TRBV12-3/TRBV12-4 | TGTGCCAGCAGTCCAGACACCGGGGAGCTGTTTTTT | CASSPDTGELFF
- | TRBJ2-6 | - | TRBV12-3/TRBV12-4 | TGTGCCAGCAGCGAAGTCCTCACAGCCTCTGGGGCCAACGTCCTGACTTTC | CASSEVLTASGANVLTF
- | TRBJ2-1 | few | TRBV12-3/TRBV12-4 | TGTGCCAGCAGTCTGGACTATCGCTTCAATGAGCAGTTCTTC | CASSLDYRFNEQFF
TRBD1 | TRBJ2-7 | - | TRBV30 | TGTGCCTGGAACCTGGGACAGGGTGGGCTGGGGGAGCAGTACTTC | CAWNLGQGGLGEQYF
TRBD2 | TRBJ2-7 | - | TRBV20-1 | TGCAGTGCTAGGTCAGCCCTAGCGGCAACCTACGAGCAGTACTTC | CSARSALAATYEQYF
TRBD1 | TRBJ1-2 | - | TRBV6-1 | TGTGCCAGCACTCGGACAGGGGCAAGTTATGGCTACACCTTC | CASTRTGASYGYTF
- | TRBJ1-2 | - | TRBV12-3/TRBV12-4 | TGTGCCAGCAGTTGGTACCGGGTTAACTATGGCTACACCTTC | CASSWYRVNYGYTF
- | TRBJ2-7 | - | TRBV14 | TGTGCCAGCAGGGCGACAGGAGACCTAACCTACGAGCAGTACTTC | CASRATGDLTYEQYF
- | TRBJ1-4 | few | TRBV15 | TGTGCCACCGCGGACGTAGCCCTAAAGGGTGAAAAACTGTTTTTT | CATADVALKGEKLFF
TRBD2 | TRBJ2-1 | - | TRBV12-3/TRBV12-4 | TGTGCCAGCAGTTTGATTTTCGGGCGGGGGGGCAATGAGCAGTTCTTC | CASSLIFGRGGNEQFF
- | TRBJ1-5 | - | TRBV12-5 | TGTGCTAGTGGTTTGGAGCCTGGGGGACAGCCCCAGCATTTT | CASGLEPGGQPQHF
TRBD2 | TRBJ2-5 | - | TRBV4-2 | TGTGCCAGCAGCCGGCGACTAGCGGGGGGTGGAGAGACCCAGTACTTC | CASSRRLAGGGETQYF
- | TRBJ2-7 | - | TRBV29-1 | TGCAGCGTTGGTGGCGACTACGAGCAGTACTTC | CSVGGDYEQYF
- | TRBJ1-1 | - | TRBV15 | TGTGCCACCAGCAGAGAAGGGGGGCCCACTGAAGCTTTCTTT | CATSREGGPTEAFF
TRBD1 | TRBJ1-6 | once | TRBV7-8 | TGTGCCAGCAGCTATGAGGGGGCAGGGGTAAACAATTCACCCCTCCACTTT | CASSYEGAGVNNSPLHF
- | TRBJ2-1 | few | TRBV25-1 | TGTGCCAGCAGTGTCATCCAAAGTACACAGTTCTTC | CASSVIQSTQFF
- | TRBJ1-5 | - | TRBV2 | TGTGCCACCCTGACTAGGCTTAGCAATCAGCCCCAGCATTTT | CATLTRLSNQPQHF
TRBD1 | TRBJ1-1 | - | TRBV19 | TGTGCCATCGGGACAGGGGGTCTCTCTGAAGCTTTCTTT | CAIGTGGLSEAFF
TRBD2 | TRBJ2-1 | many | TRBV2 | TGTGCCAGCATGAGTGGGCAGGGACTAGCGGGAGGGGAGCAGTTCTTC | CASMSGQGLAGGEQFF
- | TRBJ2-3 | few | TRBV5-1 | TGCGCCAGCAGCTTGGCCAGGGGCGCAGATACGCAGTATTTT | CASSLARGADTQYF
TRBD1 | TRBJ1-4 | - | TRBV19 | TGTGCCAGTAGTATAGATCGTCGGACAGGGGATGAAAAACTGTTTTTT | CASSIDRRTGDEKLFF
- | TRBJ2-7 | - | TRBV19 | TGTGCCAGTAGTATTCGATACAGGGGGGGCTACGAGCAGTACTTC | CASSIRYRGGYEQYF
TRBD2 | TRBJ2-5 | - | TRBV20-1 | TGCAGTGCGGGGAGACTAGCGGGTTCAGAGACCCAGTACTTC | CSAGRLAGSETQYF
- | TRBJ1-1 | few | TRBV28 | TGTGCCAGCAGTTTAGGCAGGACCATGAACACTGAAGCTTTCTTT | CASSLGRTMNTEAFF
- | TRBJ1-2 | - | TRBV6-1 | TGTGCCAGCACGGGGGCTAACTATGGCTACACCTTC | CASTGANYGYTF
- | TRBJ1-6 | - | TRBV20-1 | TGCAGTGCTATTTGGGACGATAATTCACCCCTCCACTTT | CSAIWDDNSPLHF
- | TRBJ1-6 | - | TRBV28 | TGTGCCAGCAGCCGATTTAATTCACCCCTCCACTTT | CASSRFNSPLHF
TRBD1 | TRBJ2-3 | - | TRBV9 | TGTGCCAGCAGCTCAACAGGGGCCCCCCTGATTACGCAGTATTTT | CASSSTGAPLITQYF
- | TRBJ1-5 | once | TRBV6-1 | TGTGAGGCGGTAGAGTATAGCAATCAGCCCCAGCATTTT | CEAVEYSNQPQHF
TRBD2 | TRBJ2-5 | - | TRBV10-1 | TGCGCCAGCAGTGCGGTGGCGGGAGGGCAAGAGACCCAGTACTTC | CASSAVAGGQETQYF
TRBD1 | TRBJ1-1 | once | TRBV6-1 | TGTGCCAGCATTAAACAGGGGCGGACTGAAGCTTTCTTT | CASIKQGRTEAFF
- | TRBJ1-1 | - | TRBV6-6 | TGTGCCAGCAGCTTGAATCCCGCAGGGTTGACTGAAGCTTTCTTT | CASSLNPAGLTEAFF
- | TRBJ2-7 | - | TRBV4-1 | TGCGCCAGCAGCTCCCTCTGGGACAAAGAATACGAGCAGTACTTC | CASSSLWDKEYEQYF
TRBD1 | TRBJ1-1 | few | TRBV19 | TGTGCCAGTAGTCCCAGCCGGACAGGGATTGGCACTGAAGCTTTCTTT | CASSPSRTGIGTEAFF
TRBD1 | TRBJ2-3 | - | TRBV27 | TGTGCCAGCAGTCCCGACAGGGCCAAACCCACAGATACGCAGTATTTT | CASSPDRAKPTDTQYF
TRBD1 | TRBJ1-1 | - | TRBV2 | TGTGCCAGCCTGAGGACAGGGGGCAGGGTGAACACTGAAGCTTTCTTT | CASLRTGGRVNTEAFF
- | TRBJ2-2 | few | TRBV15 | TGTGCCACCAGCAGAGCCGGGAGAACCGGGGAGCTGTTTTTT | CATSRAGRTGELFF
TRBD2 | TRBJ2-5 | - | TRBV6-6 | TGTGCCAGCAGTTACTCGACCGGGAGGGCCGAAGAGACCCAGTACTTC | CASSYSTGRAEETQYF
TRBD2 | TRBJ2-1 | few | TRBV20-1 | TGCAGTGCCACGACTAGCGGGGACTACAATGAGCAGTTCTTC | CSATTSGDYNEQFF
TRBD2 | TRBJ2-7 | - | TRBV2 | TGTGCCAGCAGTGAGGGGGGACTAGCGGGGGGGCGGCACGAGCAGTACTTC | CASSEGGLAGGRHEQYF
- | TRBJ2-3 | - | TRBV7-2 | TGTGCCAGCAGCTATACAGGGTTCACAGATACGCAGTATTTT | CASSYTGFTDTQYF
- | TRBJ2-7 | - | TRBV10-2 | TGCGCCAGCAGAAGATATCAGGACTTCTCCTACGAGCAGTACTTC | CASRRYQDFSYEQYF
TRBD2 | TRBJ2-1 | - | TRBV19 | TGTGCCAGTAGTATCCGTCCAGCGGGGGCCATGGAGCAGTTCTTC | CASSIRPAGAMEQFF
TRBD1 | TRBJ2-5 | many | TRBV2 | TGTGCCAGCAGTCGGGACAGGGGTGTCCAAGAGACCCAGTACTTC | CASSRDRGVQETQYF
- | TRBJ2-7 | - | TRBV6-1 | TGTGCCAGCAGTGAACCGCTTTGGGACCACGAGCAGTACTTC | CASSEPLWDHEQYF
- | TRBJ1-6 | - | TRBV20-1 | TGCAGTGCTAGAGAAAGACAGATTGATAATTCACCCCTCCACTTT | CSARERQIDNSPLHF
- | TRBJ2-7 | - | TRBV2 | TGTGCCAGCAGTGAAGCGAGAAGGGGCGAGCAGTACTTC | CASSEARRGEQYF
- | TRBJ2-3 | few | TRBV7-2 | TGTGCCAGCAGCCCAAACCCCCGGGCAGATACGCAGTATTTT | CASSPNPRADTQYF
- | TRBJ1-5 | - | TRBV12-3/TRBV12-4 | TGTGCCAGCAGTCAGGACAGCAATCAGCTCCAGCATTTT | CASSQDSNQLQHF
- | TRBJ2-7 | many | TRBV2 | TGTGCCACCCGAGGAATTGGAGAGCAGTACTTC | CATRGIGEQYF
TRBD1 | TRBJ2-3 | few | TRBV6-4 | TGTGCCAGCAGTCCCGGACAGGGGGGAGATACGCAGTATTTT | CASSPGQGGDTQYF
- | TRBJ2-7 | once | TRBV4-2 | TGTGCCAGCAGCTTGGGAGGCAGGCCCTACGAGCAGTACTTC | CASSLGGRPYEQYF